This T cell receptor beta chain came from a study of blood T cells in healthy people across ages. Study-wide points: TCR beta diversity, measured per million T cells, fell in a roughly linear way with age. Researchers deemed the diversity estimates from one million T cells underestimates.

A second PCR of 7 to 11 cycles used a sample-barcoded 5' primer and a J-beta primer mix. Carrying 12 random nucleotides, a template-switch adaptor labeled each individual cDNA molecule. MiXCR, run by TCRdb on the 5' RACE reads, gives a single entry per CDR3 protein. The table shows 1.5 million to 2 million distinct CDR3 sequences, with around half occurring only once. Total RNA was isolated from each sample in quantities of at least 5 micrograms. This CDR3 has 13 residues. Germline V gene lookup returns CDR1 SSHAT and CDR2 FNYEAQ (reference sequence). Regarding this clonotype: Its antigen is unidentified. Mismatch with germline at one junction end may stem from a read error.

The chain recombines TRBV7-7 with TRBJ2-7; weak D call: TRBD2 (5 bases). The J call is uncertain, as TRBJ2-1 better fits the DNA end. The sequencing input was blood. This TCR derives from a middle-aged woman in good health. In DNA, the CDR3 is TGTGCTAGCAGCTTGGGAGCGATCAATGAGCAGTTCTTC. Translating gives CASSLGAINEQFF.